The rows below give T cell receptor beta chains drawn from one sample of a study of technical replicates of blood from a handful of donors. The data were produced by immunoSEQ multiplex PCR, yet TCRdb's version contains in-frame clones alone and is incomplete. The data hold 95,000 to 100,000 clones, with roughly 95% observed a single time. The sample was T cells isolated from PBMCs. The receptors originated from a human donor in good health. Both conserved end residues are part of each CDR3. The order of the fields is D gene, clone size, V gene, CDR3 length, J gene, CDR3 DNA, CDR3 protein. A D gene is named only where the DNA matches it firmly. Expanded clones get a size class; other rows say once, few or many, or leave the size out.

TRBD2,.,TRBV4-1,17,TRBJ2-1,TGCGCCAGCAGCCAAGTGGTCGGCATAGCGGGAACGGATGAGCAGTTCTTC,CASSQVVGIAGTDEQFF
TRBD2,.,TRBV19,16,TRBJ2-3,TGTGCCAGTAGTATAGGGACTAGCGGGACAGCCGATACGCAGTATTTT,CASSIGTSGTADTQYF
.,.,TRBV2,16,TRBJ2-5,TGTGCCAGCACAATGGCATCATTATCAGGGTCGGAGACCCAGTACTTC,CASTMASLSGSETQYF
TRBD1,.,TRBV5-1,15,TRBJ2-5,TGCGCCAGCAGCAATTCCGGGACAGGGGTAGAGACCCAGTACTTC,CASSNSGTGVETQYF
TRBD1,.,TRBV29-1,15,TRBJ1-1,TGCAGCGTTGTCGGCGGCCCGGGACAGGGGACTGAAGCTTTCTTT,CSVVGGPGQGTEAFF
TRBD1,.,TRBV10-2,17,TRBJ1-2,TGCGCCAGCAGTGAATCGGACAGGGGGGGCCTGTCCTATGGCTACACCTTC,CASSESDRGGLSYGYTF
TRBD2,.,TRBV2,14,TRBJ2-1,TGTGCCAGCAGTACCGGGGGGGCCCGCAATGAGCAGTTCTTC,CASSTGGARNEQFF
TRBD1,.,TRBV6-1,14,TRBJ2-7,TGTGCCAGCATCTTTCGGGACAGGACCTACGAGCAGTACTTC,CASIFRDRTYEQYF
TRBD2,.,TRBV19,14,TRBJ2-7,TGTGCCAGCGGCGAGGGACTAGCGGACTACGAGCAGTACTTC,CASGEGLADYEQYF
TRBD1,once,TRBV5-4,16,TRBJ1-1,TGTGCCAGCAGACGGACCGGGACAGGGGGTGTCACTGAAGCTTTCTTT,CASRRTGTGGVTEAFF
TRBD1,.,TRBV6-5,15,TRBJ2-7,TGTGCCAGCAGCCTAGGGACAGGGGAGGCCTACGAGCAGTACTTC,CASSLGTGEAYEQYF
.,.,TRBV7-9,14,TRBJ2-2,TGTGCCAGCAGCTTAAAAGGGGACACCGGGGAGCTGTTTTTT,CASSLKGDTGELFF
.,.,TRBV7-2,14,TRBJ2-1,TGTGCCAGCAGCCCTCGGGGGTTCGGCAATGAGCAGTTCTTC,CASSPRGFGNEQFF
TRBD2,.,TRBV11-2,17,TRBJ2-3,TGTGCCAGCAGCTTAGATCTGAGAGGGAGGGCCCGGGATACGCAGTATTTT,CASSLDLRGRARDTQYF
.,.,TRBV7-2,16,TRBJ2-3,TGTGCCAGCAGCCCGCAGGCACTAGTAACGGCAGATACGCAGTATTTT,CASSPQALVTADTQYF
.,.,TRBV5-1,15,TRBJ2-7,TGCGCCAGCAGCAATTCTTTAAGGGGTTACGACGAGCAGTACTTC,CASSNSLRGYDEQYF
TRBD2,.,TRBV28,15,TRBJ2-1,TGTGCCAGCAGTAAAGCGGGGGGGCCAATCAATGAGCAGTTCTTC,CASSKAGGPINEQFF
.,.,TRBV19,17,TRBJ2-1,TGTGCCAGTAGTATGGGCCTGGGTTATAACTCCTACAATGAGCAGTTCTTC,CASSMGLGYNSYNEQFF
TRBD1,.,TRBV12-5,22,TRBJ1-1,TGTGCTAGTGGTTTGGTACTGAACACATTGGGGGAAGGAACAGGGGGTCTCACTGAAGCTTTCTTT,CASGLVLNTLGEGTGGLTEAFF
TRBD1,.,TRBV5-1,16,TRBJ2-3,TGCGCCAGCAGCTTGTGGGGACAGGGGCCCACAGATACGCAGTATTTT,CASSLWGQGPTDTQYF